These T cell receptor beta chains were read from a single sample in a study of sequential checkpoint blockade in melanoma. The method was immunoSEQ multiplex PCR; TCRdb's version includes in-frame clones alone and lacks a portion of them. The sample lists 8,000 to 10,000 clones, about 21% occurring once. This sample comprised tumor tissue (inferred from file names), obtained from a patient given nivolumab and ipilimumab in sequence. The source of these receptors is a human donor with melanoma. The CDR3 runs from the conserved cysteine through the conserved F or W. The order of the fields is J gene, V gene, clone size, D gene, CDR3 DNA, CDR3 protein. The D gene is left open where the match is weak. Rows may omit the clone size; those that give it use once, few, many or a size class.

J: TRBJ2-3
V: TRBV5-1
size: NA
D: NA
DNA: TGCGCCAGCAGCCTGCAAGGGACTCCGGGAGATACGCAGTATTTT
CDR3: CASSLQGTPGDTQYF

J: TRBJ2-3
V: TRBV11-3
size: few
D: NA
DNA: TGTGCCAGCAGCTTAGGAGGGGGGGGCACAGATACGCAGTATTTT
CDR3: CASSLGGGGTDTQYF

J: TRBJ1-3
V: TRBV6-8
size: few
D: NA
DNA: TGTGCCAGCAGTTACTCGAAATCATTCCTGGGCGGAAACACCATATATTTT
CDR3: CASSYSKSFLGGNTIYF

J: TRBJ1-5
V: TRBV19
size: NA
D: TRBD1
DNA: TGTGCCACGGGACAGGGGCGTAGTAACAATCAGCCCCAGCATTTT
CDR3: CATGQGRSNNQPQHF

J: TRBJ1-4
V: TRBV4-1
size: few
D: NA
DNA: TGCGCCAGCAGCCAAGCTAAGTTGGGAGGTTGGGATGAAAAACTGTTTTTT
CDR3: CASSQAKLGGWDEKLFF

J: TRBJ1-2
V: TRBV15
size: NA
D: NA
DNA: TGTGCCACCAGCAGAGGGGGGGACGGTTATGGCTACACCTTC
CDR3: CATSRGGDGYGYTF

J: TRBJ2-1
V: TRBV5-1
size: NA
D: NA
DNA: TGCGCCAGCAGCGCCCTGGGTAGGGTTTCCTACAATGAGCAGTTCTTC
CDR3: CASSALGRVSYNEQFF

J: TRBJ1-1
V: TRBV9
size: few
D: NA
DNA: TGTGCCAGCAGCGCCCGACCCGTGGGCACTGAAGCTTTCTTT
CDR3: CASSARPVGTEAFF

J: TRBJ1-3
V: TRBV15
size: NA
D: NA
DNA: TGTGCCACCAGCAGAGATCTAAAGTTCTCTGGAAACACCATATATTTT
CDR3: CATSRDLKFSGNTIYF

J: TRBJ1-5
V: TRBV6-7
size: many
D: TRBD1
DNA: TGTGCCAGCAGAACCACAGGGGGCTTGGGGCAGCCCCAGCATTTT
CDR3: CASRTTGGLGQPQHF

J: TRBJ2-7
V: TRBV23-1
size: NA
D: TRBD1
DNA: TGCGCCAGCAGCCAAGAGGACAGGGTCGACTACGAGCAGTACTTC
CDR3: CASSQEDRVDYEQYF

J: TRBJ2-3
V: TRBV28
size: few
D: TRBD2
DNA: TGTGCCAGCAGTCCTCTCTCCCGACTAGCGGGGACCACAGATACGCAGTATTTT
CDR3: CASSPLSRLAGTTDTQYF

J: TRBJ2-3
V: TRBV25-1
size: NA
D: NA
DNA: TGTGCCAGCAGTGTAGGGCCGTTCCGCACAGATACGCAGTATTTT
CDR3: CASSVGPFRTDTQYF

J: TRBJ1-2
V: TRBV7-6
size: NA
D: TRBD1
DNA: TGTGCCAGCAGCTTGGTTTTCAGGGGGGGCAACTATGGCTACACCTTC
CDR3: CASSLVFRGGNYGYTF

J: TRBJ1-2
V: TRBV6-8
size: NA
D: TRBD1
DNA: TGTGCCAGCAGTTACCGACCGGGAGGCAGGGGGCGCGGCTACACCTTC
CDR3: CASSYRPGGRGRGYTF

J: TRBJ2-3
V: TRBV11-3
size: many
D: TRBD2
DNA: TGTGCCAGCAGCTTAGTCGGGGGGATCACAGATACGCAGTATTTT
CDR3: CASSLVGGITDTQYF